This entry lists 8 T cell receptor beta chains sequenced from one sample in a study of blood T cells in healthy people across ages. The use of a sample-barcoded 5' primer and a J-beta primer mix characterized a second PCR of about 7 to 12 cycles. MiXCR was run by TCRdb on the 5' RACE reads, yielding one entry per CDR3 protein. The table includes over 600,000 distinct CDR3 sequences, 20% to 25% detected once. The sequenced material came from blood. The receptors were sampled from a man between 65 and 85 years old in good health.

In its sample, this clonotype was seen many times. This sequence joins TRBV15 and TRBJ2-1; D is ambiguous. The germline V gene has CDR1 LNHNV and CDR2 YYDKDF (reference sequence). The CDR3 extends over 16 amino acids. Trimming stripped 0 bases from V and 0 bases from J, with 9 bases between. CDR3 DNA: TGTGCCACCAGCAGAGATAACCCCAGCTCCTACAATGAGCAGTTCTTC. This gives the protein CATSRDNPSSYNEQFF. The full variable domain, rest sourced from reference TRBV15 and TRBJ2-1, is DAMVIQNPRYQVTQFGKPVTLSCSQTLNHNVMYWYQQKSSQAPKLLFHYYDKDFNNEADTPDNFQSRRPNTSFCFLDIRSPGLGDTAMYLCATSRDNPSSYNEQFFGPGTRLTVL.

This chain links TRBV5-1 with TRBJ2-7; D call uncertain. The germline gives CDR1 SGHRS, CDR2 YFSETQ. The ends were cut back, 4 bases at V and 5 bases at J, with 7 bases in the middle. This CDR3 is built from 11 residues. CDR3 sequence reads: CASSIRNEQYF. The DNA for the CDR3 is TGCGCCAGCAGCATACGTAACGAGCAGTACTTC.

This chain uses TRBV3-1 with TRBJ1-4; 7 bases are a match to TRBD1. Germline CDR1 reads LGHDT; CDR2 reads YNNKEL (reference sequence). Germline trimming cut 5 bases from V and 8 bases from J; bases unmatched to any gene: 5. The CDR3 is 13 amino acids. CDR3 in amino acids: CASSGGQREKLFF. CDR3 nucleotide sequence: TGTGCCAGCAGCGGGGGACAGCGAGAAAAACTGTTTTTT.

In its sample, this clonotype was seen a few times. J is TRBJ2-5 and V is TRBV3-1, with unresolved D. The J call is in doubt because the DNA end fits TRBJ2-7 better. The germline gives CDR1 LGHDT, CDR2 YNNKEL (reference sequence). The CDR3 spans 12 residues. CDR3 protein: CASSQISAEQYF. The CDR3 bases are TGTGCCAGCAGCCAGATATCCGCCGAGCAGTACTTC.

This clonotype was counted only a few times. The genes are TRBV21-1 and TRBJ2-7. TRBV21-1 is classified as a pseudogene. The CDR3 runs to 14 residues. CDR3 in DNA: TGTGCCAGCAGCAAAGAAGCCGGTTCCTACGAGCAGTACTTC. This translates into CASSKEAGSYEQYF.

This clonotype was observed a few times. The chain employs TRBV9 and TRBJ2-5, with D uncertain. Trimming shortened V by 3 bases and J by 3 bases, and 9 bases separated the two germline ends. This CDR3 comprises 13 residues. The germline V gene encodes CDR1 SGDLS and CDR2 YYNGEE. CDR3 DNA: TGTGCCAGCAGCGGTGGGCTAGAAGAGACCCAGTACTTC. Residues: CASSGGLEETQYF.

This clonotype was observed many times. The V and J genes are TRBV5-1 and TRBJ2-4, with 7 bases aligning to TRBD1. Losses at the gene ends were 0 bases for V and 7 bases for J; bases not matched to a gene: 7. Germline values: CDR1 SGHRS, CDR2 YFSETQ. The CDR3 is 15 residues long. The CDR3 coding sequence is TGCGCCAGCAGCTTGGCAGGACAGGACTTGAACATTCAGTACTTC. It codes for CASSLAGQDLNIQYF.

A few counts support this clonotype. V usage is TRBV7-6 and J usage is TRBJ2-7, with D perhaps matching TRBD1 (6 bases). The CDR3 spans 16 residues. Germline V gene sequence: CDR1 SGHVS, CDR2 FNYEAQ. V lost 2 bases and J 1 base, leaving 15 bases between the germline ends. CDR3 sequence (DNA): TGTGCCAGCAGCTTAAACGAGCTGGGGGCATCCTACGAGCAGTACTTC. Protein sequence: CASSLNELGASYEQYF.